This T cell receptor beta chain stems from a study of blood T cell repertoires in COVID-19. Looking at the study overall: Samples representing acute and convalescent COVID-19 were sourced from the United States, Italy and Spain.

On this clone: One end of the junction is discordant with germline, which a read error may explain.

From germline, CDR1 is LNHDA and CDR2 SQIVND (reference sequence). This CDR3 has 16 amino acids. Profiling relied on immunoSEQ multiplex PCR, and the TCRdb table lists in-frame clones only, not all of them. The sample lists about 43,000 clones, roughly 87% occurring once. This TCR came from a woman older than 75 with active COVID-19. Input material: peripheral blood. The chain carries TRBV19 and TRBJ2-3, with 10 bases matching TRBD1. CDR3 residues: CTSRVSPGQGPDTQYF. CDR3 sequence (DNA): TGTACCAGCCGAGTATCTCCGGGACAGGGGCCAGATACGCAGTATTTT.